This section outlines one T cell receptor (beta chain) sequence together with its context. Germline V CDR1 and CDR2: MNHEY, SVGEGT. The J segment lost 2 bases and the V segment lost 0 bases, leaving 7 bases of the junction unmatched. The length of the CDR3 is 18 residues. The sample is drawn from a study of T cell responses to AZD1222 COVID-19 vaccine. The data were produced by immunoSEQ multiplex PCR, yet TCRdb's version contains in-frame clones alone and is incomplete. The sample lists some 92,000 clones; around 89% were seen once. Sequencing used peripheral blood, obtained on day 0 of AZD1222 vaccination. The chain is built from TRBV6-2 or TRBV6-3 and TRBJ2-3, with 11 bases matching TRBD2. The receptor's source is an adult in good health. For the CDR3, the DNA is TGTGCCAGCAGTTACTCGCCGACTAGCGGGGCAGCCACAGATACGCAGTATTTT. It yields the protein CASSYSPTSGAATDTQYF.